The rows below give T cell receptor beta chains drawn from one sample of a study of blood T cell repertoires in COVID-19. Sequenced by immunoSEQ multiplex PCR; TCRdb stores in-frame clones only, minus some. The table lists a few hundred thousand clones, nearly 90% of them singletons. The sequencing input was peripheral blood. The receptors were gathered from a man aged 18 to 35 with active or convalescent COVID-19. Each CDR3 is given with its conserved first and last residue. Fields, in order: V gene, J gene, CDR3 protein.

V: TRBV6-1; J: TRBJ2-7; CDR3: CASSERSLGLSYEQYF
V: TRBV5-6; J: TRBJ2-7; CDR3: CASSLVGTSDSYEQYF
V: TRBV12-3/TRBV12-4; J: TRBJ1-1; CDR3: CASKQPQGTEAFF
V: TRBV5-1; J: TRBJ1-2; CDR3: CASSRGRDYGYTF
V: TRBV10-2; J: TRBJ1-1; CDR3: CASRDDRGTTEAFF
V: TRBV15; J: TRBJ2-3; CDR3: CATSRDLEAWRDTQYF
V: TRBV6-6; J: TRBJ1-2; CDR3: CASSTLGGDDGYTF
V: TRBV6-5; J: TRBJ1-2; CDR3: CASSQMGASSLGYTF
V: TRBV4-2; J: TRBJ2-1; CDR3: CASSQSPGVPYNEQFF
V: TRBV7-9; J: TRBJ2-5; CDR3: CASSLSASRGKETQYF
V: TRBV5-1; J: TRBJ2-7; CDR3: CASTAGHGHEQYF
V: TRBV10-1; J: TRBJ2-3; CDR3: CASSGAVGADTQYF
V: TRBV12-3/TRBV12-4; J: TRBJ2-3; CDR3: CASSPTQGDTQYF
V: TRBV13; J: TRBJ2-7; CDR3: CASSLGQKLDEQYF
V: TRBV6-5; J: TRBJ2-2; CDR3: CASRPGTANTGELFF
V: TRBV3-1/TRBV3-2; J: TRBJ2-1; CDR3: CASSPNREHNEQFF
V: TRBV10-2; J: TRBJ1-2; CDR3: CASSESVASYGYTF
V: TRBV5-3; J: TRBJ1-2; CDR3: CARSLKTPDGYTF
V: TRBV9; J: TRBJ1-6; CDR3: CASSIGQGAGSPLHF
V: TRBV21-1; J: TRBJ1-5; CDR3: CASSRQHYSNQPQHF
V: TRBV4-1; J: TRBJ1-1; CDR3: CASSRDFGTEAFF
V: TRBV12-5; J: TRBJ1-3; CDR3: CASGFFGGNTIYF
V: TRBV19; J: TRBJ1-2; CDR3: CASNLPGQARWGYTF
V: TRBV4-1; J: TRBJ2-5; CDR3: CASSVGPSGGGETQYF
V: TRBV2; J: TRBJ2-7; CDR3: CASTTGFPGQGSYEQYF
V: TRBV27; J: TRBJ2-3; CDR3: CASSTYAGGSTDTQYF
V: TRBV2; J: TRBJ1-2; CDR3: CASSSGYTF
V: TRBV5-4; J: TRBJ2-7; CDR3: CASSQWGVTNTYEQYF
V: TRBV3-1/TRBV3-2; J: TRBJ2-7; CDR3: CASSQRGGGEQYF
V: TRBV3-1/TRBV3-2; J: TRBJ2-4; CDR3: CASSPPRGTTKNIQYF
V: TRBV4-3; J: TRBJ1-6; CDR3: CASSLTGDNSPLHF
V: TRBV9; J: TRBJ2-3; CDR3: CASSAVDTQYF
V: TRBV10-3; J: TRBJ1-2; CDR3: CAIQGDRVNGYTF
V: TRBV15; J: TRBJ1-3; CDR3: CATSRDQGGGNTIYF
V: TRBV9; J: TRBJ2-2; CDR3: CASSARTGQGAPGELFF
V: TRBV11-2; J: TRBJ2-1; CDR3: CASSPEAGIHNEQFF
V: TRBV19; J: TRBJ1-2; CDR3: CASSIGAGRGYTF
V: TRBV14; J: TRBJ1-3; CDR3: CASSQVPADSGNTIYF
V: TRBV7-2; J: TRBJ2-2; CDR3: CASSSAGTNTGELFF
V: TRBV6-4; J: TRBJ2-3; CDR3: CASSETAGDGTDTQYF
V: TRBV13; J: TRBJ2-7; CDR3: CASSPRTSGGTAYEQYF
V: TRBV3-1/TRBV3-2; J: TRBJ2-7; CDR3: CASSHLGGGNEQYF
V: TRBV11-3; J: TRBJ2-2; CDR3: CASSSRYAGELFF
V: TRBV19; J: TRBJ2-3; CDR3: CATGTGLTDTQYF
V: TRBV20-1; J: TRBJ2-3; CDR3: CSASGGAGDSTDTQYF
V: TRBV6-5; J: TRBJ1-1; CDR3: CASRTRGQNEAFF
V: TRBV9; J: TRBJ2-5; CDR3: CASSASGGQETQYF
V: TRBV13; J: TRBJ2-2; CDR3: CASSVTSTGELFF
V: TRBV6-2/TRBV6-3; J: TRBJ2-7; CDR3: CASSYRRTGVSYEQYF
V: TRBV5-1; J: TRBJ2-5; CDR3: CASSVQETQYF
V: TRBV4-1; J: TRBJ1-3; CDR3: CASSQDIRGNTIYF
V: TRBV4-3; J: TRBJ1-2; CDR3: CASSQDLGDRVAYGYTF
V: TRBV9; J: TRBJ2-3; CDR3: CASSVGPSADTQYF
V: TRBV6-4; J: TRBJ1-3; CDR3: CASGHSSRGNTIYF
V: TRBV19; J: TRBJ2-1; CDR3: CASSITGNSYNEQFF
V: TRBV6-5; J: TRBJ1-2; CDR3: CASTAGSYGYTF
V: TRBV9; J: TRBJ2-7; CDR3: CASSVGAHYEQYF
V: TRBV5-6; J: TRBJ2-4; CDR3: CASSARLGGNIQYF
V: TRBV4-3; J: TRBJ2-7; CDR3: CASSQEPHRGRASSYEQYF
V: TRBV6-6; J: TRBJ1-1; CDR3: CASSPGGTTEAFF